Listed here are 17 T cell receptor beta chains from one sample, sequenced in a study of blood T cell repertoires in COVID-19. The table came from immunoSEQ multiplex PCR; TCRdb's copy has only in-frame clones and leaves some out. The data contain 95,000 to 150,000 clones, less than 75% of them seen just once; the ten biggest clones take up more than 0.65%. Sequencing was done on a sample of peripheral blood. These receptors all come from a human donor with acute or convalescent COVID-19. The donor label of this sample is uncertain.

The chain carries TRBV18 and TRBJ1-1; TRBD1 might be the D (6 bases). CDR3 length: 15 amino acids. Germline CDR1 is KGHSH and CDR2 is LQKENI. V dropped 5 bases and J dropped 1 base, with 14 bases sitting between them. CDR3 nucleotide sequence: TGTGCCAGCTCAAAAACGGGACAACCGAACACTGAAGCTTTCTTT. This encodes CASSKTGQPNTEAFF. The full variable domain, its missing parts supplied by reference TRBV18 and TRBJ1-1, is NAGVMQNPRHLVRRRGQEARLRCSPMKGHSHVYWYRQLPEEGLKFMVYLQKENIIDESGMPKERFSAEFPKEGPSILRIQQVVRGDSAAYFCASSKTGQPNTEAFFGQGTRLTVV.

This rearrangement joins TRBV30 to TRBJ2-1; 7 nucleotides match TRBD1. The length of the CDR3 is 14 residues. V dropped 1 base and J dropped 3; count of bases not matched to a gene: 3. Germline CDR1 GTSNPN, CDR2 SVGIG (reference sequence). The CDR3 bases are TGTGCCTGGAGTGCCGGGACAGACTACAATGAGCAGTTCTTC. It is translated as CAWSAGTDYNEQFF.

This clone was found a few times. The chain is built from TRBV4-2 and TRBJ1-1; unclear D gene. Trimming stripped 0 bases from V and 11 bases from J, with 16 bases between. CDR1 and CDR2 from the germline V gene are LGHNA and YNFKEQ. The CDR3 has 14 residues. CDR3 DNA sequence: TGTGCCAGCAGCCAAGATCCCACCGTCAAAAGCGCTTTCTTT. Its protein is CASSQDPTVKSAFF.

V and J are TRBV7-6 and TRBJ2-1; D is undetermined. Germline V gene data show CDR1 as SGHVS and CDR2 as FNYEAQ. V was trimmed by 0 bases and J by 0 bases, leaving 9 bases between them. The CDR3 is 16 amino acids. The CDR3 nucleotides read TGTGCCAGCAGCTTAGCCTTCTTGAGCTCCTACAATGAGCAGTTCTTC. It yields the protein CASSLAFLSSYNEQFF.

The chain employs TRBV18 and TRBJ2-7; D not certain. CDR1 and CDR2 from the germline V gene are KGHSH and LQKENI. The CDR3 loop spans 13 amino acids. Trimming pared 1 base from V and 5 bases from J, leaving 9 bases between. The CDR3 DNA reads TGTGCCAGCTCACCACGGCAGGCTGACGAGCAGTACTTC. The encoded protein is CASSPRQADEQYF.

CDR3 sequence (DNA): TGTGCCAGCAGCTTTCAGGGACATTTTAATTCACCCCTCCACTTT. It is translated as CASSFQGHFNSPLHF. The chain uses TRBV7-8 and TRBJ1-6, with D possibly TRBD1 on 6 matching bases. There are 15 residues in the CDR3. Trimming left V 3 bases short and J 6 bases short, with 12 bases between. Germline V gene sequence: CDR1 SGHVS, CDR2 FQNEAQ. Combining the CDR3 with reference TRBV7-8 and TRBJ1-6 gives the whole variable domain GAGVSQSPRYKVAKRGQDVALRCDPISGHVSLFWYQQALGQGPEFLTYFQNEAQLDKSGLPSDRFFAERPEGSVSTLKIQRTQQEDSAVYLCASSFQGHFNSPLHFGNGTRLTVT.

This clone was detected a few times. The CDR3 bases are TGTGCCAGCAGTGAGCAACAGGGAAAAAATCAGCCCCAGCATTTT. Residues: CASSEQQGKNQPQHF. This chain connects TRBV2 to TRBJ1-5; a weak D match, TRBD1 (6 bases). The CDR3 has 15 residues. Per the germline V gene, CDR1 is SNHLY and CDR2 is FYNNEI. V was cut by 3 bases and J by 4 bases, with 13 bases left in between.

CDR3 sequence reads: CASSSGQGAPNEQFF. The CDR3 DNA sequence: TGTGCCAGCAGTTCCGGACAGGGGGCGCCCAATGAGCAGTTCTTC. This sequence joins TRBV28 and TRBJ2-1, with 11 bases fitting TRBD1. The CDR3 extends over 15 amino acids. Germline V lookup: CDR1 MDHEN, CDR2 SYDVKM. Trimming at V came to 4 bases and at J to 6 bases, leaving 5 bases not matched to a gene.

This chain connects TRBV28 to TRBJ1-5, with D unresolved. V was cut by 6 bases and J by 7 bases, with 13 bases left in between. Germline loops: CDR1 MDHEN, CDR2 SYDVKM. This CDR3 is built from 13 residues. Here the CDR3 DNA reads TGTGCCAGCAGAGAGGGTAGCGGCCAGCCCCAGCATTTT. Amino acids: CASREGSGQPQHF. Drawing the rest from reference TRBV28 and TRBJ1-5, the complete variable domain is DVKVTQSSRYLVKRTGEKVFLECVQDMDHENMFWYRQDPGLGLRLIYFSYDVKMKEKGDIPEGYSVSREKKERFSLILESASTNQTSMYLCASREGSGQPQHFGDGTRLSIL.

The J gene is TRBJ1-1, the V gene TRBV21-1; TRBD1, as called in the table, went unchecked against the DNA. TRBV21-1 is given as a pseudogene. There are 14 residues in the CDR3. The CDR3 coding sequence is TGTGCCAGCAGCCCGGGACACCCGAACACTGAAGCTTTCTTT. It specifies CASSPGHPNTEAFF.

With respect to this clone: Other DNA sequences in the same sample also yield this CDR3. The CDR3 sequence is CASRPGQGVEKLFF. CDR3 in DNA: TGTGCCAGCAGGCCGGGACAGGGGGTCGAAAAACTGTTTTTT. J is TRBJ1-4 and V is TRBV7-9, with TRBD1 identical over 11 bases. J gave up 8 bases and V 6 bases, and 5 bases lay outside the gene matches. This CDR3 contains 14 residues. Germline-derived CDR1 and CDR2 are SEHNR and FQNEAQ (reference sequence).

The CDR3 region has the DNA TGTGCCAGCAGCCCTACAGGGCTTGAGCAGTACTTC. This codes for CASSPTGLEQYF. The chain links TRBV14 to TRBJ2-7; possible D gene TRBD1, 6 bases. Trimming pared 4 bases from V and 7 bases from J, leaving 11 bases between. This CDR3 has 12 residues. In germline, CDR1 is SGHDN, CDR2 FVKESK.

The table lists this clone with many counts. V and J are TRBV10-2 and TRBJ2-2, with D possibly TRBD1 on 6 matching bases. V was trimmed by 6 bases and J by 3 bases, leaving 14 bases between them. Germline CDR1 WSHSY, CDR2 SAAADI. The CDR3 has 15 residues. CDR3 region: CASRPEYRDTGELFF. In DNA, the CDR3 is TGCGCCAGCAGGCCGGAATACAGGGACACCGGGGAGCTGTTTTTT.

In this sample, this clone turned up once. The rearrangement links TRBV6-2 or TRBV6-3 to TRBJ2-3; 12 nucleotides agree with TRBD2. Trimming at V came to 4 bases and at J to 1 base, leaving 6 bases not matched to a gene. Germline CDR1 is MNHEY and CDR2 is SVGEGT. The CDR3 runs 17 residues. CDR3 sequence: CASSSGLAGPRTDTQYF. DNA of the CDR3: TGTGCCAGCAGTTCCGGACTAGCGGGACCCCGCACAGATACGCAGTATTTT.

The chain is built from TRBV15 and TRBJ2-7, with TRBD1 matching over 9 bases. The CDR3 totals 17 residues. V was clipped by 3 bases and J by 0 bases; unmatched bases: 9. The germline CDR1 and CDR2 sequences are LNHNV and YYDKDF (reference sequence). This chain's CDR3 is CATSSAGTGFSSYEQYF. The CDR3 region has the DNA TGTGCCACCAGCAGTGCCGGGACAGGGTTTAGCTCCTACGAGCAGTACTTC. Combining the CDR3 with reference TRBV15 and TRBJ2-7 gives the whole variable domain DAMVIQNPRYQVTQFGKPVTLSCSQTLNHNVMYWYQQKSSQAPKLLFHYYDKDFNNEADTPDNFQSRRPNTSFCFLDIRSPGLGDTAMYLCATSSAGTGFSSYEQYFGPGTRLTVT.

J is TRBJ2-1 and V is TRBV7-9; 14 bases match TRBD2. The germline gives CDR1 SEHNR, CDR2 FQNEAQ (reference sequence). This CDR3 has 21 amino acids. The V segment lost 5 bases and the J segment 0 bases; nucleotides outside the gene matches: 15. CDR3 residues: CASSTPEGTSGGQSSYNEQFF. CDR3 nucleotides: TGTGCCAGCAGCACCCCGGAAGGGACTAGCGGGGGCCAAAGCTCCTACAATGAGCAGTTCTTC.

This clone has a single count. The V call is TRBV15, the J call TRBJ2-2; 8 bases align to TRBD1. V shed 8 bases and J 6 bases; nucleotides not matched to a gene: 8. The CDR3 totals 14 residues. Germline loops: CDR1 LNHNV, CDR2 YYDKDF (reference sequence). The CDR3 region is CATAKDRESGELFF. As DNA, the CDR3 is TGTGCCACCGCTAAGGACAGGGAGTCCGGGGAGCTGTTTTTT.